These 28 T cell receptor beta chains were sequenced from one sample in a study of HIV-infected patients and healthy controls. 450 to 600 ng RNA was reverse transcribed with alpha and beta constant-region primers. Using multiplexing indices, alpha and beta chain libraries were generated apart by chain-specific third strand synthesis. TCRdb redid the calling of the 5' RACE reads with MiXCR, one entry per CDR3 protein. The table lists about 14,000 distinct CDR3 sequences, about 12% of them singletons. Follow-up blood was drawn about 14 weeks, roughly three months, after antiretroviral therapy began. No cell fractionation was done, so the repertoire covers all unsorted peripheral blood T cells. The sequencing used blood, collected during antiretroviral therapy. These receptors originate from an adult with HIV infection. The donor label of this sample is uncertain.

This clonotype was counted at least ten times. The chain links TRBV4-1 to TRBJ2-5, with D perhaps matching TRBD1 (6 bases). V lost 4 bases and J lost 4, with 16 bases in between. Germline V lookup: CDR1 MGHRA, CDR2 YSYEKL. This CDR3 has 15 residues. CDR3 sequence reads: CASSLQQGRGETQYF. The CDR3 DNA is TGCGCCAGCAGCCTACAACAGGGACGGGGAGAGACCCAGTACTTC.

This clonotype was observed many times. This rearrangement joins TRBV13 to TRBJ2-1; TRBD1 might be the D (5 bases). V lost 1 base to trimming and J lost 4 bases, with 8 bases between them. The CDR3 is 14 residues long. The germline V gene encodes CDR1 PRHDT and CDR2 FYEKMQ (reference sequence). The CDR3 sequence: CASSLDSGYNEQFF. As DNA, the CDR3 is TGTGCCAGCAGCTTAGATTCAGGGTACAATGAGCAGTTCTTC.

There are many counts of this clonotype. This chain links TRBV20-1 with TRBJ1-6; 10 bases fit TRBD1. Germline CDR1 DFQATT, CDR2 SNEGSKA (reference sequence). The junction had 3 bases not matched to a gene; V was cut back by 6 bases and J by 10 bases. The CDR3 runs to 12 residues. DNA for the CDR3: TGCAGTGCGCGGGACAGGGGATCACCCCTCCACTTT. It yields the protein CSARDRGSPLHF.

This clonotype occurred many times. The chain is built from TRBV29-1 and TRBJ1-1; D may be TRBD1 (6 bases). The germline V and J ends were trimmed by 6 bases and 2 bases, with 16 bases remaining between them. The CDR3 covers 14 residues. Germline CDR1 and CDR2: SQVTM and ANQGSEA. CDR3 loop: CSVWGALSNTEAFF. The CDR3 nucleotides read TGCAGCGTCTGGGGGGCTCTGAGTAACACTGAAGCTTTCTTT.

This clonotype was observed at least ten times. V is TRBV2 and J is TRBJ2-7; TRBD2 is a possible D gene (6 bases). Germline CDR1 and CDR2: SNHLY and FYNNEI. Trimming pared 7 bases from V and 4 bases from J, leaving 11 bases between. The CDR3 runs to 12 residues. CDR3 amino acids: CASTSDVYEQYF. CDR3 DNA: TGTGCCAGCACTAGCGACGTTTACGAGCAGTACTTC.

For the CDR3, the DNA is TGTGCCAGCAGGCTAGGAGCGGGGGGGACCACAGATACGCAGTATTTT. Its translation is CASRLGAGGTTDTQYF. The rearrangement links TRBV4-2 to TRBJ2-3; 10 nucleotides match TRBD2. Trimming removed 6 bases from V and 2 bases from J; junction bases left unmatched: 8. This CDR3 is built from 16 residues. The V gene's germline CDR1 is LGHNA and CDR2 YNFKEQ.

This clonotype has more than one count but fewer than ten. The J gene is TRBJ1-2, the V gene TRBV29-1; D uncertain. This CDR3 has 11 residues. The germline V gene encodes CDR1 SQVTM and CDR2 ANQGSEA. V lost 0 bases and J 4 bases, leaving 3 bases between the germline ends. The CDR3 bases are TGCAGCGTTGAAGAGCCCTATGGCTACACCTTC. Its protein product is CSVEEPYGYTF.

By sample share, this clonotype is medium-sized. V is TRBV28 and J is TRBJ2-5; 8 bases align to TRBD1. The CDR3 length is 14 residues. The V and J ends lost 2 bases and 6 bases, in that order; junction bases with no gene match: 5. Germline V gene data show CDR1 as MDHEN and CDR2 as SYDVKM. The DNA of the CDR3 is TGTGCCAGCAGTTTAGGACAGGGTGGTAAGACCCAGTACTTC. This translates into CASSLGQGGKTQYF.

This clonotype is medium-sized in the sample. The V gene is TRBV28, the J gene TRBJ1-4; D remains unclear. There are 15 residues in the CDR3. Germline V lookup: CDR1 MDHEN, CDR2 SYDVKM. Trimming removed 3 bases at V and 1 base at J, with 9 bases between. The CDR3 loop reads CASSLRAETNEKLFF. For the CDR3, the DNA is TGTGCCAGCAGTTTGAGGGCGGAAACTAATGAAAAACTGTTTTTT.

This clonotype was picked up a small number of times. CDR3 DNA sequence: TGCAGCGCCGCTCTGGATGTTGGGATTCTGGAGACCCAGTACTTC. Its protein is CSAALDVGILETQYF. This chain joins TRBV29-1 and TRBJ2-5, with D uncertain. The CDR3 is 15 residues long. Per the germline V gene, CDR1 is SQVTM and CDR2 is ANQGSEA. V lost 7 bases to trimming and J lost 5 bases, with 23 bases between them.

V usage is TRBV12-3 or TRBV12-4 and J usage is TRBJ1-2, with 10 bases aligning to TRBD1. The CDR3 extends over 13 amino acids. J was trimmed by 8 bases and V by 6 bases; bases with no gene match: 6. CDR3 protein: CASRRGTGEGYTF. The CDR3 DNA reads TGTGCCAGCAGGAGGGGGACAGGGGAAGGCTACACCTTC.

Within the sample, this clonotype is medium-sized. The J gene is TRBJ2-1, the V gene TRBV7-3; 11 bases line up with TRBD2. The germline gives CDR1 SGHTA, CDR2 FQGTGA. The V gene end was trimmed by 5 bases and the J gene end by 3 bases; junction bases not matched to a gene: 12. This CDR3 contains 18 residues. CDR3 DNA sequence: TGTGCCAGCAGCATTACTAGCGGGAGAGGGGGGTTCTACAATGAGCAGTTCTTC. Protein sequence: CASSITSGRGGFYNEQFF.

This clonotype was picked up many times. The chain combines TRBV18 with TRBJ2-7, with TRBD2 identical over 7 bases. CDR3 length equals 16 residues. Germline V gene sequence: CDR1 KGHSH, CDR2 LQKENI. Trimming removed 5 bases from V and 2 bases from J; junction bases left unmatched: 12. CDR3 nucleotides: TGTGCCAGCTCATCCGTAGTGGCTAGCGGACCCTACGAGCAGTACTTC. It codes for CASSSVVASGPYEQYF.

The chain is built from TRBV3-1 and TRBJ1-1; D is perhaps TRBD1 (6 bases). The germline V and J ends were trimmed by 6 bases and 4 bases, with 12 bases remaining between them. Germline CDR1 reads LGHDT; CDR2 reads YNNKEL (reference sequence). This CDR3 is built from 13 residues. The CDR3 nucleotides are TGTGCCAGCAGTTTACTAGGGGGCACTGAAGCTTTCTTT. It specifies CASSLLGGTEAFF.

This clonotype was seen ten or more times. This chain uses TRBV20-1 with TRBJ2-7; 9 bases line up with TRBD1. CDR1 is DFQATT, CDR2 SNEGSKA, per germline (reference sequence). The CDR3 has 13 residues. J gave up 4 bases and V 5 bases, and 6 bases lay outside the gene matches. Here the CDR3 DNA reads TGCAGTGCTCGACGGGACAGGGATTACGAGCAGTACTTC. Encoded protein: CSARRDRDYEQYF.

This clonotype was observed a handful of times. This rearrangement joins TRBV7-8 to TRBJ1-2, with D perhaps matching TRBD1 (5 bases). V lost 2 bases and J lost 12, with 13 bases in between. The CDR3 length is 12 residues. Germline CDR1 reads SGHVS; CDR2 reads FQNEAQ. CDR3 protein: CASSLYGDANTF. CDR3 DNA: TGTGCCAGCAGCTTATACGGGGACGCAAACACCTTC.

This clonotype was counted many times. The gene calls are TRBV5-6 and TRBJ2-7; D is possibly TRBD2 (6 bases). The CDR3 extends over 14 amino acids. Trimming stripped 4 bases from V and 7 bases from J, with 18 bases between. CDR1 SGHDT and CDR2 YYEEEE come from the germline V gene. CDR3 protein: CASSPWGRTKEQYF. Written as DNA, the CDR3 is TGTGCCAGCAGCCCTTGGGGGAGGACGAAAGAGCAGTACTTC.

This clonotype was picked up a small number of times. This chain links TRBV5-6 with TRBJ2-1; possible D gene TRBD1, 6 bases. Per germline, CDR1 SGHDT and CDR2 YYEEEE. Trimming removed 5 bases at V and 0 bases at J, with 12 bases between. The CDR3 runs 15 residues. The DNA of the CDR3 is TGTGCCAGCAGTCCCGGGACAACCTCCTACAATGAGCAGTTCTTC. Translating it yields CASSPGTTSYNEQFF.

This clonotype has a count of ten or more. The gene calls are TRBV12-3 or TRBV12-4 and TRBJ2-5; D is undetermined. Trimming took off 1 base at V and 3 bases at J, with 0 bases between the two ends. The CDR3 spans 11 residues. The DNA for the CDR3 is TGTGCCAGCAGTTTAGAAGAGACCCAGTACTTC. This codes for CASSLEETQYF.

In DNA, the CDR3 is TGTGCCAGCAGTTTTAAAGGGGGCGGGTACGAGCAGTACTTC. It translates to CASSFKGGGYEQYF. The rearrangement links TRBV27 to TRBJ2-7, with TRBD1 matching 7 bases. The J segment lost 4 bases and the V segment lost 3 bases, leaving 6 bases of the junction unmatched. The CDR3 is 14 residues long. The germline V gene encodes CDR1 MNHEY and CDR2 SMNVEV (reference sequence).

This clonotype showed up many times. The V and J genes are TRBV20-1 and TRBJ1-5; perhaps TRBD1 as D (5 bases). V was clipped by 3 bases and J by 7 bases, with 13 bases between them. Germline CDR1 is DFQATT and CDR2 is SNEGSKA (reference sequence). The CDR3 has 13 amino acids. Written as DNA, the CDR3 is TGCAGTGCTAGTTGGGGGGAGGGGCAGCCCCAGCATTTT. Protein sequence: CSASWGEGQPQHF.

Turning to this clonotype: A much more abundant neighbour one base away suggests this may be a read error. The CDR3 loop reads CAGSVEALGSYEQYF. CDR3 in DNA: TGTGCCGGCAGCGTAGAGGCCCTAGGGTCCTACGAGCAGTACTTC. This chain uses TRBV9 with TRBJ2-7; no clear D gene. Germline V gene lookup returns CDR1 SGDLS and CDR2 YYNGEE. CDR3 length: 15 residues.

The V and J genes are TRBV5-5 and TRBJ2-7, with 9 bases identical to TRBD1. There are 15 residues in the CDR3. Germline-derived CDR1 and CDR2 are SGHKS and YYEKEE (reference sequence). The ends lost 4 bases at V and 3 bases at J; junction bases unmatched: 8. The CDR3 protein is CASSLSSGQGYEQYF. DNA of the CDR3: TGTGCCAGCAGCCTCAGCTCGGGACAGGGCTACGAGCAGTACTTC.

This clonotype is medium-sized within its sample. The CDR3 loop reads CASDEGNTEAFF. In nucleotides, the CDR3 is TGTGCCAGCGACGAGGGGAACACTGAAGCTTTCTTT. The chain carries TRBV2 and TRBJ1-1, with D unresolved. This CDR3 contains 12 residues. Between the trimmed V and J ends, which lost 8 bases and 1 base, there was a span of 8 bases. CDR1 and CDR2 from the germline V gene are SNHLY and FYNNEI. The whole variable domain, filled in from reference TRBV2 and TRBJ1-1, reads EPEVTQTPSHQVTQMGQEVILRCVPISNHLYFYWYRQILGQKVEFLVSFYNNEISEKSEIFDDQFSVERPDGSNFTLKIRSTKLEDSAMYFCASDEGNTEAFFGQGTRLTVV.

This clonotype was counted many times. The genes are TRBV7-2 and TRBJ2-3; D gene unclear. This CDR3 is built from 12 residues. V was cut by 2 bases and J by 2 bases, with 2 bases left in between. The germline V gene has CDR1 SGHTA and CDR2 FQGNSA. The CDR3 loop reads CASSLYTDTQYF. The CDR3 region has the DNA TGTGCCAGCAGCTTATACACAGATACGCAGTATTTT.

This clonotype was picked up many times. The chain carries TRBV7-8 and TRBJ1-5; D may be TRBD1 (6 bases). The CDR3 is 15 residues long. Deletions cut 1 base from V and 5 bases from J, with 12 bases between. CDR1 is SGHVS and CDR2 is FQNEAQ in the germline V gene. CDR3 in amino acids: CASSLVQGGDQPQHF. The DNA for the CDR3 is TGTGCCAGCAGCTTAGTACAGGGAGGTGATCAGCCCCAGCATTTT. The variable domain in full, completed from reference TRBV7-8 and TRBJ1-5, reads GAGVSQSPRYKVAKRGQDVALRCDPISGHVSLFWYQQALGQGPEFLTYFQNEAQLDKSGLPSDRFFAERPEGSVSTLKIQRTQQEDSAVYLCASSLVQGGDQPQHFGDGTRLSIL.

A few counts support this clonotype. The chain uses TRBV12-3 or TRBV12-4 and TRBJ2-7; TRBD2 might be the D (5 bases). The V and J ends lost 6 bases and 6 bases respectively, with 12 bases between them. This CDR3 region has 12 residues. The DNA of the CDR3 is TGTGCCAGCAGGGGGAACGCGGGCGAGCAGTACTTC. Amino acids: CASRGNAGEQYF.

Many counts were recorded for this clonotype. The chain is built from TRBV11-2 and TRBJ2-3; 9 bases agree with TRBD2. CDR3 length equals 19 residues. Germline values: CDR1 SGHAT, CDR2 FQNNGV. V lost 1 base, J lost 0 bases, and 11 bases stayed unmatched. CDR3 sequence reads: CASSLGLVAGDLSTDTQYF. The DNA for the CDR3 is TGTGCCAGCAGCTTAGGGTTGGTAGCGGGGGACCTTAGCACAGATACGCAGTATTTT.